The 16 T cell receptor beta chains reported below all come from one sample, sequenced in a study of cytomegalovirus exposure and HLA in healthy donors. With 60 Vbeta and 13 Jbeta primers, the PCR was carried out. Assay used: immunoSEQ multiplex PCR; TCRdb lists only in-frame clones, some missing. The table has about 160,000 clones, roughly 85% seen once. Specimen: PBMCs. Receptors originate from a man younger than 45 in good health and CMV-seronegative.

CDR3 amino acids: CASSEWRRSTYNEQFF. The CDR3, as DNA: TGTGCCAGCAGTGAATGGAGACGAAGCACCTACAATGAGCAGTTCTTC. The chain recombines TRBV25-1 with TRBJ2-1, with D hard to call. Germline V gene lookup returns CDR1 MGHDK and CDR2 SYGVNS. V lost 1 base, J lost 2 bases, and 12 bases lay in between. The CDR3 runs 16 residues.

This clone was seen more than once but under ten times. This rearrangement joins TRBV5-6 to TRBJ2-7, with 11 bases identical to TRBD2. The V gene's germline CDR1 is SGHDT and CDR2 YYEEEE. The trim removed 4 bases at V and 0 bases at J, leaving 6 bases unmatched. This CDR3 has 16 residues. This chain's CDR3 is CASSPYSGRASYEQYF. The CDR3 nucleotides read TGTGCCAGCAGCCCCTATAGCGGGAGGGCCTCCTACGAGCAGTACTTC.

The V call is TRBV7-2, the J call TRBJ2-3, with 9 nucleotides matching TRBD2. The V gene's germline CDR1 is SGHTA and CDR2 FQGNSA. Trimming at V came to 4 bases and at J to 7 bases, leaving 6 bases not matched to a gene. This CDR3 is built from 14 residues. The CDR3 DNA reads TGTGCCAGCAGCTATTCCGGGACTAGCTATACGCAGTATTTT. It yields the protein CASSYSGTSYTQYF.

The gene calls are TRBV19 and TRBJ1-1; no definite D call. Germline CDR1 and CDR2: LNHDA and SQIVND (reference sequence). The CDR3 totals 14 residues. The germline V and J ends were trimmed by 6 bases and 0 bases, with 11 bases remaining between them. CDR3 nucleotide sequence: TGTGCCAGTAGATTACACCAGATGAACACTGAAGCTTTCTTT. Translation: CASRLHQMNTEAFF.

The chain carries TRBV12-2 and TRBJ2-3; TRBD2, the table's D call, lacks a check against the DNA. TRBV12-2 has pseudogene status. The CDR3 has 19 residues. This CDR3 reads CASRLAGLCSSGSTDTQYF. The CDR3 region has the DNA TGTGCAAGTCGCTTAGCGGGACTGTGTAGTAGCGGGAGCACAGATACGCAGTATTTT.

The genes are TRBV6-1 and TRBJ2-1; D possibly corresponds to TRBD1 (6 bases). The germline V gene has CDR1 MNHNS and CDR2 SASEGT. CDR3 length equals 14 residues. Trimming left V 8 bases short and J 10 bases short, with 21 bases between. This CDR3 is CASEAGGSGVEQFF. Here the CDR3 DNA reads TGTGCCAGCGAAGCTGGGGGCTCGGGCGTAGAGCAGTTCTTC.

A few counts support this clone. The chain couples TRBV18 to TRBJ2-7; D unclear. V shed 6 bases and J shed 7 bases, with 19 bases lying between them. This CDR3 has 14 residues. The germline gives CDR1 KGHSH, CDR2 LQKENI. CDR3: CASSSLRGSEEQYF. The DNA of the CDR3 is TGTGCCAGCTCCTCACTTCGCGGTTCGGAGGAGCAGTACTTC.

CDR3 sequence: CASSLTQGMEAFF. CDR3 coding DNA: TGTGCCAGCAGCCTTACACAGGGAATGGAAGCTTTCTTT. The rearrangement joins TRBV7-9 to TRBJ1-1, with a weak D call TRBD1 (6 bases). CDR3 length: 13 amino acids. V was shortened by 5 bases and J by 8 bases, with 15 bases between the two germline ends. Germline CDR1 SEHNR, CDR2 FQNEAQ (reference sequence).

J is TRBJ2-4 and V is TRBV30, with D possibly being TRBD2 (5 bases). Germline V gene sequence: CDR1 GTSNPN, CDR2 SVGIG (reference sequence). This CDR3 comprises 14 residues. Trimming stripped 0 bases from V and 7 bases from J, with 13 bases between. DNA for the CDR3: TGTGCCTGGAGTGTATCTTCGGGATGGAACATTCAGTACTTC. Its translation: CAWSVSSGWNIQYF. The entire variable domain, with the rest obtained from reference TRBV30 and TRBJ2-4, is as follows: SQTIHQWPATLVQPVGSPLSLECTVEGTSNPNLYWYRQAAGRGLQLLFYSVGIGQISSEVPQNLSASRPQDRQFILSSKKLLLSDSGFYLCAWSVSSGWNIQYFGAGTRLSVL.

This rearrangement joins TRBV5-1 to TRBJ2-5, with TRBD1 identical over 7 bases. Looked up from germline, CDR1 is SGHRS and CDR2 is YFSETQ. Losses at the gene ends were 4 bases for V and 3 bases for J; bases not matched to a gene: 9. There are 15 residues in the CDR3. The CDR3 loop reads CASSVPGQKKETQYF. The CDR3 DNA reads TGCGCCAGCAGCGTACCGGGACAGAAGAAAGAGACCCAGTACTTC. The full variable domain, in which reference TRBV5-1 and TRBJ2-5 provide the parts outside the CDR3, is KAGVTQTPRYLIKTRGQQVTLSCSPISGHRSVSWYQQTPGQGLQFLFEYFSETQRNKGNFPGRFSGRQFSNSRSEMNVSTLELGDSALYLCASSVPGQKKETQYFGPGTRLLVL.

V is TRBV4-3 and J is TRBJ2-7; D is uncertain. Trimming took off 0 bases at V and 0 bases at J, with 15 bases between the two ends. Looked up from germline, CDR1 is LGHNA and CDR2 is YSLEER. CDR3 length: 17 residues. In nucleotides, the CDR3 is TGCGCCAGCAGCCAAGATGACCCGACGAGGAGCTCCTACGAGCAGTACTTC. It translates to CASSQDDPTRSSYEQYF.

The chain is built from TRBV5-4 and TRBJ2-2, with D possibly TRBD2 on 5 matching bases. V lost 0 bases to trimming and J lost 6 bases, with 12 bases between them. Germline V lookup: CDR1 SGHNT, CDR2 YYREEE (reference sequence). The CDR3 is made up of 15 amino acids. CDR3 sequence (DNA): TGTGCCAGCAGCTTGGAGAGGCGAGGGTCCGGGGAGCTGTTTTTT. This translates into CASSLERRGSGELFF.

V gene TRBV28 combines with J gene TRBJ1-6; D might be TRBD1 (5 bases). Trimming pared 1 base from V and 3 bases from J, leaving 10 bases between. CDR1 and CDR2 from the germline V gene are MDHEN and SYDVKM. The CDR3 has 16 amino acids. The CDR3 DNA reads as TGTGCCAGCAGTTTATCCCAGGGCGACTATAATTCACCCCTCCACTTT. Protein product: CASSLSQGDYNSPLHF.

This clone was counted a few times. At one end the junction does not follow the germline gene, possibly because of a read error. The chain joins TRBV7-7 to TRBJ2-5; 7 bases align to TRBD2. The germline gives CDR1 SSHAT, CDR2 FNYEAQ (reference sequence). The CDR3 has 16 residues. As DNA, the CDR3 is TGTGCTAGCAGCTTAGCTGGGGGGGGAACCCTAGAGACCCAGTACTTC. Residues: CASSLAGGGTLETQYF.

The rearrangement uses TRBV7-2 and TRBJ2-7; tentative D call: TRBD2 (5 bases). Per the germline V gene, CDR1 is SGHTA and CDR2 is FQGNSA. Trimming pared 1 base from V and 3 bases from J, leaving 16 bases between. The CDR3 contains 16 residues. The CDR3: CASSLVVSSTGYEQYF. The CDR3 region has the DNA TGTGCCAGCAGCTTAGTGGTGTCTAGCACTGGCTACGAGCAGTACTTC.

The CDR3 region has the DNA TGTGCCAGCACCAGGGGCTCCTACGAGCAGTACTTC. Amino acid sequence: CASTRGSYEQYF. This chain links TRBV2 with TRBJ2-7; the D gene is possibly TRBD1 (6 bases). The V end was cut by 7 bases, the J end by 0 bases, with 7 bases between. CDR1 is SNHLY, CDR2 FYNNEI, per germline. The CDR3 is made up of 12 amino acids.